A single T cell receptor beta chain is shown here with its context. The antigen remains unidentified. The data were taken from a study of OX40 agonist ivuxolimab in advanced cancers. Findings and limits, study-wide: Several nonresponders also turned out to have low normalized T-cell clonal expansion.

Germline CDR1 is MGHRA and CDR2 is YSYEKL. The CDR3 totals 17 residues. V was shortened by 3 bases and J by 0 bases, with 12 bases between the two germline ends. Some clones are missing from TCRdb's copy, which holds only in-frame ones; the method was immunoSEQ multiplex PCR. The sample yields around 80,000 clones, 84% seen once. Systemic immunosuppression or a history of autoimmune disease excluded patients. This chain joins TRBV4-1 and TRBJ1-6; D is uncertain. The sequenced sample was CD4+ or CD8+ T cells sorted from blood, obtained in a trial of the OX40 agonist ivuxolimab. The TCR comes from an adult with an advanced solid tumor such as melanoma, head and neck, liver or kidney cancer. The CDR3 region has the DNA TGCGCCAGCAGCCAGCGGCCCCTTAGCTCCTATAATTCACCCCTCCACTTT. Residues: CASSQRPLSSYNSPLHF.